This TCR beta chain appears in the sequencing data of a study of shared clonotypes between healthy human individuals. Study at large: Three plates each covered CD4 naive and memory; CD8 naive two, CD8 memory one.

The table came from immunoSEQ multiplex PCR; TCRdb's copy has only in-frame clones and leaves some out. This sample has over 2,000,000 clones, with approximately 92% found just once. Trimming stripped 3 bases from V and 8 bases from J, with 14 bases between. The CDR3 contains 13 residues. CDR1 is SGHDT and CDR2 is YYEEEE in the germline V gene. General study findings and limits: Sharing across four donors was seen in about 5% of naive CD4 clonotypes.

CD45RO-negative, CCR7-positively selected cells formed the naive CD8 fraction, excluding terminally differentiated effector memory CD45RA+ cells. All participating donors were Caucasian adults from Nashville, Tennessee. This clone was observed a single time. The antigen remains unidentified. Sample: naive CD8+ T cells from PBMCs. The rearrangement joins TRBV5-6 to TRBJ1-1, with D possibly TRBD1 on 5 matching bases. This clonotype was obtained from a man between 18 and 29 years old in good health. Some clones in this sample may be carry-over from other donors' samples. CDR3 bases: TGTGCCAGCAGCTGGGGAACGGGGCAGGAAGCTTTCTTT. Protein product: CASSWGTGQEAFF.